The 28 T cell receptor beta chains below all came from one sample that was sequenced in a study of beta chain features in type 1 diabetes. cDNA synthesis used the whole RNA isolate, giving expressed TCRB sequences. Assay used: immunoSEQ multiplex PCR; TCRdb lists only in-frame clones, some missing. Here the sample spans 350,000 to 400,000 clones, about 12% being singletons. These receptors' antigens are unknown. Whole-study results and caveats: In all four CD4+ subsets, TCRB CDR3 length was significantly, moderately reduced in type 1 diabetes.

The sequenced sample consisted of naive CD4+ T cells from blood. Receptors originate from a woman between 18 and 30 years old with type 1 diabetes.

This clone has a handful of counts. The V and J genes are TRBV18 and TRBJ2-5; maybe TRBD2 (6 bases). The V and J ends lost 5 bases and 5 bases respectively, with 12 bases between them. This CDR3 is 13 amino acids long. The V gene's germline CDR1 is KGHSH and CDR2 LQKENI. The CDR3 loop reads CASSAGTLETQYF. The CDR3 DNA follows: TGTGCCAGCTCAGCCGGGACTCTCGAGACCCAGTACTTC.

CDR3 in DNA: TGTGCCAGCAGCTTAGCGGGTCTTATCGCGGATGAGCAGTTCTTC. Translated: CASSLAGLIADEQFF. V and J are TRBV7-2 and TRBJ2-1; D is ambiguous. In germline, CDR1 is SGHTA, CDR2 FQGNSA. Trimming took 0 bases from V and 8 from J, leaving 14 bases between them. The CDR3 runs to 15 residues.

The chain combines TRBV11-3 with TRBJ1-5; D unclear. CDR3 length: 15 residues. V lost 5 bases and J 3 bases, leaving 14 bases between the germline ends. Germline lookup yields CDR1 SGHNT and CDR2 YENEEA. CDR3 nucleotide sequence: TGTGCCAGCAGCCCCGGAAACGGGGACAATCAGCCCCAGCATTTT. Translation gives CASSPGNGDNQPQHF.

CDR3 residues: CASSPVADTQYF. CDR3 bases: TGTGCCAGCTCACCCGTCGCAGATACGCAGTATTTT. This sequence joins TRBV18 and TRBJ2-3; no reliable D call. This CDR3 comprises 12 residues. The germline V and J ends were trimmed by 3 bases and 4 bases, with 5 bases remaining between them. Per germline, CDR1 KGHSH and CDR2 LQKENI.

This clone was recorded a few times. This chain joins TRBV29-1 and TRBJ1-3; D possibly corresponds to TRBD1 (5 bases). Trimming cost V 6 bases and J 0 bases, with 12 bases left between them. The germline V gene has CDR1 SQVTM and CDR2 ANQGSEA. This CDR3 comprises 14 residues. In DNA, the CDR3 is TGCAGCGTAGCCGACAGCTACTCTGGAAACACCATATATTTT. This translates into CSVADSYSGNTIYF. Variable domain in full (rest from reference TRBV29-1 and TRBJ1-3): SAVISQKPSRDICQRGTSLTIQCQVDSQVTMMFWYRQQPGQSLTLIATANQGSEATYESGFVIDKFPISRPNLTFSTLTVSNMSPEDSSIYLCSVADSYSGNTIYFGEGSWLTVV.

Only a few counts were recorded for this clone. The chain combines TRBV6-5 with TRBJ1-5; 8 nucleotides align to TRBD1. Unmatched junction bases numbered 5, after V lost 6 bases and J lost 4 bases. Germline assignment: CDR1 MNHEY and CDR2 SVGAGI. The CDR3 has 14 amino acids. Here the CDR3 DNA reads TGTGCCAGCAGATCCGGACAGGGAAATCAGCCCCAGCATTTT. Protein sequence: CASRSGQGNQPQHF.

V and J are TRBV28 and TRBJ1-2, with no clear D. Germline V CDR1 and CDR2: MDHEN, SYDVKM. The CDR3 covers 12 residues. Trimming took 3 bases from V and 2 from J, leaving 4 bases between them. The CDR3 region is CASSLENYGYTF. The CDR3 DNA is TGTGCCAGCAGTTTGGAGAACTATGGCTACACCTTC.

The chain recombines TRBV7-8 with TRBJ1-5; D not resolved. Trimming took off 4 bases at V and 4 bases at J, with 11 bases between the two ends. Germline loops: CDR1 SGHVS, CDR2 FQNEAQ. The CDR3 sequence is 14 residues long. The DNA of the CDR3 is TGTGCCAGCAGCTCCGGACGGGAAAATCAGCCCCAGCATTTT. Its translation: CASSSGRENQPQHF.

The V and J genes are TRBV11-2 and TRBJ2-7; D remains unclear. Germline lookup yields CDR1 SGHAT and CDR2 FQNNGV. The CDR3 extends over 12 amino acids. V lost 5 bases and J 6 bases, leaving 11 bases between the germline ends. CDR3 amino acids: CASSIPFGEQYF. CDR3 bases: TGTGCCAGCAGCATCCCCTTCGGCGAGCAGTACTTC.

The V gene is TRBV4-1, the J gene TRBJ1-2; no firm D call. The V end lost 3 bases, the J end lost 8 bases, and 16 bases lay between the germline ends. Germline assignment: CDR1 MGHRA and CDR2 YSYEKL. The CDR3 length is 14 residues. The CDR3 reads CASSHPLTSGGYTF. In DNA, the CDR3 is TGCGCCAGCAGCCACCCGTTAACTTCGGGAGGCTACACCTTC.

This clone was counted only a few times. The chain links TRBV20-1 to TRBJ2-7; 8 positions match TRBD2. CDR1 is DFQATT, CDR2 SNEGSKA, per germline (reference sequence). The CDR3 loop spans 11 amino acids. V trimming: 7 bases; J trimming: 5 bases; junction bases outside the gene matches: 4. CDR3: CSGLARDEQYF. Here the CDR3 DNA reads TGCAGTGGACTAGCGAGGGACGAGCAGTACTTC.

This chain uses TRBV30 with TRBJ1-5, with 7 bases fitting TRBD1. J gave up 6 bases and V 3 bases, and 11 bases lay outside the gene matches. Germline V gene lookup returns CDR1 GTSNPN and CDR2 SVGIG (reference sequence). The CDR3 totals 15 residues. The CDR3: CAWSGTAPWGQPQHF. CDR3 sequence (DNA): TGTGCCTGGAGCGGGACAGCACCATGGGGTCAGCCCCAGCATTTT.

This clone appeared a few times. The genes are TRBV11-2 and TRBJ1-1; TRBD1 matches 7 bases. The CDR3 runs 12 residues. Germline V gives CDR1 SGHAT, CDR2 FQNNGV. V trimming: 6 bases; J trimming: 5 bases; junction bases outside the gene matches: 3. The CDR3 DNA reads TGTGCCAGCAGTCGACAGGGAACTGAAGCTTTCTTT. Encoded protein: CASSRQGTEAFF. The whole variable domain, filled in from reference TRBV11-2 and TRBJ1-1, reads EAGVAQSPRYKIIEKRQSVAFWCNPISGHATLYWYQQILGQGPKLLIQFQNNGVVDDSQLPKDRFSAERLKGVDSTLKIQPAKLEDSAVYLCASSRQGTEAFFGQGTRLTVV.

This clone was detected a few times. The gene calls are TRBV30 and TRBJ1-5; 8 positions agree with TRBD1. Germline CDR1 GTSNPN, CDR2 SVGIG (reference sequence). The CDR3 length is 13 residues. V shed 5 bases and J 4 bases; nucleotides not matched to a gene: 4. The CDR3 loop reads CAWGGQDNQPQHF. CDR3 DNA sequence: TGTGCCTGGGGGGGACAGGATAATCAGCCCCAGCATTTT.

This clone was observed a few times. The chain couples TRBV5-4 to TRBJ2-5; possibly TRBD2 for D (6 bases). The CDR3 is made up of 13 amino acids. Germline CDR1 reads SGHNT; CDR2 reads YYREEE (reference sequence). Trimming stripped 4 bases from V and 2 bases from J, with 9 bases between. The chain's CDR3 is CASSMDYQETQYF. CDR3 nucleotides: TGTGCCAGCAGCATGGACTATCAAGAGACCCAGTACTTC.

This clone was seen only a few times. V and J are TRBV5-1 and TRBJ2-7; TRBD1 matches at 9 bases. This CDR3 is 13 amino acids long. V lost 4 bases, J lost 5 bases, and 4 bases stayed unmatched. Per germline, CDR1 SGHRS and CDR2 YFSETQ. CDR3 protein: CASSRDRANEQYF. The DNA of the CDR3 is TGCGCCAGCAGCCGGGACAGGGCCAACGAGCAGTACTTC.

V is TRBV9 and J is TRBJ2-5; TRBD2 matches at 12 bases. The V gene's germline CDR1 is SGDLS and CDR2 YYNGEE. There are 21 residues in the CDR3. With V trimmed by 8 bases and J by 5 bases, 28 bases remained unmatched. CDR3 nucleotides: TGTGCCAGAAACAGCCGCCGCCTTGCTAGCGGGAGGGCCGGGGAGGATGAGACCCAGTACTTC. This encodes CARNSRRLASGRAGEDETQYF.

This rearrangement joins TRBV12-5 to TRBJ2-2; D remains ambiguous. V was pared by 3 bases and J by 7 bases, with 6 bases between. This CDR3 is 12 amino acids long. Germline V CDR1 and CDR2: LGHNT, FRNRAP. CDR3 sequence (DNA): TGTGCTAGTGGTTTCGCGGACGGGGAGCTGTTTTTT. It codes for CASGFADGELFF.

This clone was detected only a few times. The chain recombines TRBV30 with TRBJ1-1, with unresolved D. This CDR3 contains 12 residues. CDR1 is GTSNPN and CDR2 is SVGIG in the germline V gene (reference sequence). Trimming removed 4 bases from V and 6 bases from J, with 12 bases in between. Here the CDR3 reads CAWNSGVAEAFF. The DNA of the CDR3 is TGTGCCTGGAACTCTGGAGTCGCTGAAGCTTTCTTT.

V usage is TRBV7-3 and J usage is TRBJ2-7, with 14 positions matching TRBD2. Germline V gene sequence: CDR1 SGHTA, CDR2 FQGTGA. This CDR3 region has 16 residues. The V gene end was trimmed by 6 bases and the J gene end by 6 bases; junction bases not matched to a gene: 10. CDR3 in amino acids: CASSSGLAGGSGEQYF. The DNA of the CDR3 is TGTGCCAGCAGTTCAGGACTAGCGGGAGGTTCTGGCGAGCAGTACTTC.

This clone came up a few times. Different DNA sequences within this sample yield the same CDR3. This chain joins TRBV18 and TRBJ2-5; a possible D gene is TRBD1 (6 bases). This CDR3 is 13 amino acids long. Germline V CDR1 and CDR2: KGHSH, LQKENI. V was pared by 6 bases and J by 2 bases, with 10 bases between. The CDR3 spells CASSYDRQETQYF. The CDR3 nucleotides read TGTGCCAGCTCCTACGACAGGCAAGAGACCCAGTACTTC.

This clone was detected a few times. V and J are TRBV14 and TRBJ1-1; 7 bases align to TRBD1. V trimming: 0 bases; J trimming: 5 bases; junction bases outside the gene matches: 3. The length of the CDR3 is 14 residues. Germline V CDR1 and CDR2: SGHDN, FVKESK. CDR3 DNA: TGTGCCAGCAGCCAAGATCCAGGGGGAACTGAAGCTTTCTTT. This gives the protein CASSQDPGGTEAFF.

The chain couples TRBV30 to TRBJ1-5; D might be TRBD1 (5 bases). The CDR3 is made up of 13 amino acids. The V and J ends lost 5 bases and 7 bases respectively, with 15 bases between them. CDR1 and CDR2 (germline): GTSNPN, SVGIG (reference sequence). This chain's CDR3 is CAWDLGGGQPQHF. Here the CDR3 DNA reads TGTGCCTGGGACCTTGGGGGAGGACAGCCCCAGCATTTT.

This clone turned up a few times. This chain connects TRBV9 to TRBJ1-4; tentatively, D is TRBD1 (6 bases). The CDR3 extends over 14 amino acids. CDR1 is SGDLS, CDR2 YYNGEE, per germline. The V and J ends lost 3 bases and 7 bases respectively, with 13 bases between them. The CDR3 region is CASSADPGVEKLFF. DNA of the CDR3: TGTGCCAGCAGCGCCGACCCAGGGGTTGAAAAACTGTTTTTT.

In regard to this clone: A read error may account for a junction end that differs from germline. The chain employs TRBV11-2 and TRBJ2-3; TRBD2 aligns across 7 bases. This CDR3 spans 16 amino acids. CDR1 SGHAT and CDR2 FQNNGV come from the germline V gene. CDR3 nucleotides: TGTGCCAGCAGCCTAGAGGGAGGGGTGAGCACAGATACGCAGTATTTT. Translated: CASSLEGGVSTDTQYF.

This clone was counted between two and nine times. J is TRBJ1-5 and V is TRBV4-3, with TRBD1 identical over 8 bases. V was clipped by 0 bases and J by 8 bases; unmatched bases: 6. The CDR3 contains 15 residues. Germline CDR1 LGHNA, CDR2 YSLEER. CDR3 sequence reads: CASSQDWTGSKPQHF. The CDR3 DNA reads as TGCGCCAGCAGCCAAGATTGGACAGGGAGCAAGCCCCAGCATTTT.

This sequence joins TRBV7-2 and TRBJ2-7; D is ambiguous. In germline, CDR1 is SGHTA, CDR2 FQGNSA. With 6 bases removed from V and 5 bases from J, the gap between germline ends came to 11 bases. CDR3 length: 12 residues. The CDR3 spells CASSQYFHEQYF. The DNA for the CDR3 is TGTGCCAGCAGTCAGTATTTCCACGAGCAGTACTTC. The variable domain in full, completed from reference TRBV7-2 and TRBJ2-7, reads GAGVSQSPSNKVTEKGKDVELRCDPISGHTALYWYRQSLGQGLEFLIYFQGNSAPDKSGLPSDRFSAERTGGSVSTLTIQRTQQEDSAVYLCASSQYFHEQYFGPGTRLTVT.

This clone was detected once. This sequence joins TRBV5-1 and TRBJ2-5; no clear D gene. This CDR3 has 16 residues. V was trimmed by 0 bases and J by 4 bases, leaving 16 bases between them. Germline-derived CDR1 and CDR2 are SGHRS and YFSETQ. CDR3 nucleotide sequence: TGCGCCAGCAGCTTGGAGGTTGGAGTAGTCGGAGAGACCCAGTACTTC. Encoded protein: CASSLEVGVVGETQYF.